Listed below are T cell receptor beta chains from one sample, sequenced in a study of T cell repertoires in cytomegalovirus infection. TCRdb passed the reads through MiXCR, listing each CDR3 protein once. This sample has approximately 750,000 distinct CDR3 sequences, with 35% to 40% found just once. Material: PBMCs. The receptors here all came from a human donor in good health (CMV status not recorded). Some clones in this sample may be carry-over from other donors' samples. Both conserved end residues are part of each CDR3. D genes are given only for firm matches. Size is stated for part of the rows, as once, few or many counts, or as a class when the clone is expanded.

j_call d_call v_call cdr3_length clone_size cdr3_aa cdr3_nt
TRBJ2-5 NA TRBV7-9 14 few CASSWGQLQETQYF TGTGCCAGCAGCTGGGGACAACTGCAAGAGACCCAGTACTTC
TRBJ2-2 NA TRBV19 16 few CASSDTATVLDGELFF TGTGCCAGTAGTGACACAGCTACAGTACTCGATGGGGAGCTGTTTTTT
TRBJ1-2 NA TRBV28 16 few CASSSLATESRYGYTF TGTGCCAGCAGTTCCCTCGCGACTGAGTCTCGCTATGGCTACACCTTC
TRBJ2-5 NA TRBV27 18 NA CASSLTSQLIATQETQYF TGTGCCAGCAGTTTAACTTCACAACTTATAGCAACCCAAGAGACCCAGTACTTC
TRBJ1-6 NA TRBV19 14 once CASSIVGHNSPLHF TGTGCCAGTAGTATAGTCGGCCATAATTCACCCCTCCACTTT
TRBJ2-1 TRBD2 TRBV28 16 NA CASSLFRGGARNEQFF TGTGCCAGCAGTTTATTTCGCGGGGGGGCTCGGAATGAGCAGTTCTTC
TRBJ2-7 NA TRBV19 13 NA CASSEQGVYEQYF TGTGCCAGTAGCGAACAGGGAGTCTACGAGCAGTACTTC
TRBJ1-2 NA TRBV7-9 15 NA CASSLTSPNRAGYTF TGTGCCAGCAGCTTAACCTCCCCCAACAGGGCCGGCTACACCTTC
TRBJ2-1 TRBD1 TRBV19 14 few CASSIGTGVNEQFF TGTGCCAGTAGTATAGGGACAGGAGTCAATGAGCAGTTCTTC
TRBJ1-5 NA TRBV27 14 NA CASRGRPSNQPQHF TGTGCCAGCAGGGGGCGTCCAAGCAATCAGCCCCAGCATTTT
TRBJ2-3 NA TRBV6-1 16 NA CASSNQGGGWADTQYF TGTGCCAGCAGTAATCAGGGGGGGGGATGGGCAGATACGCAGTATTTT
TRBJ2-7 NA TRBV6-2/TRBV6-3 13 few CASSYRAAYEQYF TGTGCCAGCAGTTACCGGGCCGCCTACGAGCAGTACTTC
TRBJ1-5 NA TRBV7-2 14 many CASSLGVGNQPQHF TGTGCCAGCAGCTTAGGGGTCGGTAATCAGCCCCAGCATTTT
TRBJ1-1 NA TRBV11-3 16 NA CASSLGGPGRETEAFF TGTGCCAGCAGCTTAGGAGGGCCGGGTAGGGAGACTGAAGCTTTCTTT
TRBJ2-5 NA TRBV20-1 13 NA CSASTGRVETQYF TGCAGTGCTAGCACAGGGAGGGTAGAGACCCAGTACTTC
TRBJ2-5 TRBD1 TRBV27 15 NA CASSTGTGAGETQYF TGTGCCAGCAGTACGGGGACAGGGGCGGGGGAGACCCAGTACTTC
TRBJ2-5 TRBD2 TRBV6-1 14 NA CASTPGGGQETQYF TGTGCCAGCACCCCGGGGGGAGGTCAAGAGACCCAGTACTTC
TRBJ1-5 NA TRBV5-1 17 NA CASSLAPRGFSNQPQHF TGCGCCAGCAGCTTGGCCCCGAGGGGGTTTAGCAATCAGCCCCAGCATTTT
TRBJ2-5 NA TRBV28 13 few CASSRQSLETQYF TGTGCCAGCAGTAGACAGAGTCTTGAGACCCAGTACTTC
TRBJ1-5 TRBD1 TRBV19 16 few CASSSDRGLGNQPQHF TGTGCCAGTAGTAGCGACAGGGGGCTGGGGAATCAGCCCCAGCATTTT
TRBJ2-1 NA TRBV7-6 13 few CASSLGDLNEQFF TGTGCCAGCAGCTTAGGGGACCTCAATGAGCAGTTCTTC
TRBJ1-4 TRBD1 TRBV5-4 16 few CASSFGQGAGSRKLFF TGTGCCAGCAGCTTTGGACAGGGGGCTGGATCTCGAAAACTGTTTTTT
TRBJ2-6 NA TRBV20-1 15 NA CSARLPGPGANVLTF TGCAGTGCCAGACTTCCGGGCCCTGGGGCCAACGTCCTGACTTTC
TRBJ2-7 NA TRBV28 14 few CASSRWQAPYEQYF TGTGCCAGCAGTCGATGGCAGGCTCCCTACGAGCAGTACTTC
TRBJ2-5 TRBD2 TRBV28 15 few CASTRLADAQETQYF TGTGCCAGCACCCGACTAGCGGACGCTCAAGAGACCCAGTACTTC
TRBJ1-5 NA TRBV6-1 14 NA CASSEARGVRPQHF TGTGCCAGCAGTGAAGCGAGAGGGGTACGGCCCCAGCATTTT
TRBJ2-7 NA TRBV12-3/TRBV12-4 15 NA CASRAGLTDDYEQYF TGTGCCAGCAGGGCGGGACTCACAGATGACTACGAGCAGTACTTC
TRBJ1-2 NA TRBV28 15 NA CASSFSGQGYYGYTF TGTGCCAGCAGTTTTTCCGGGCAAGGGTACTATGGCTACACCTTC
TRBJ1-2 NA TRBV19 14 NA CASSDLGVLNGYTF TGTGCCAGTAGCGATCTGGGGGTATTGAATGGCTACACCTTC
TRBJ1-5 NA TRBV6-5 13 many CASSGLSNQPQHF TGTGCCAGCAGTGGACTGTCCAATCAGCCCCAGCATTTT
TRBJ1-5 NA TRBV12-3/TRBV12-4 15 many CASSFTGDSNQPQHF TGTGCCAGCAGTTTTACGGGGGATAGCAATCAGCCCCAGCATTTT
TRBJ1-3 NA TRBV20-1 16 few CSSRRVSPNSGNTIYF TGCAGTTCCCGTAGGGTTTCCCCGAACTCTGGAAACACCATATATTTT
TRBJ1-2 TRBD1 TRBV6-6 18 NA CASSYGLGTVVFGYGYTF TGTGCCAGCAGTTACGGCCTCGGGACAGTGGTGTTTGGCTATGGCTACACCTTC
TRBJ2-1 TRBD2 TRBV12-3/TRBV12-4 15 NA CASSLTSGINHEQFF TGTGCCAGCAGTTTGACTAGCGGGATCAACCATGAGCAGTTCTTC
TRBJ1-5 NA TRBV27 15 NA CASSHGGLTRGSQHF TGTGCCAGCAGTCACGGTGGACTGACGCGAGGGTCCCAGCATTTT
TRBJ1-1 NA TRBV28 13 NA CASSPPQMAEAFF TGTGCCAGCAGCCCACCCCAGATGGCTGAAGCTTTCTTT
TRBJ1-2 TRBD1 TRBV27 14 NA CASSRADRGYGYTF TGTGCCAGCAGTCGAGCTGACAGGGGCTATGGCTACACCTTC
TRBJ2-7 TRBD1 TRBV7-8 16 few CASSLAAGQVGYEQYF TGTGCCAGCAGCTTAGCGGCGGGACAGGTCGGCTACGAGCAGTACTTC
TRBJ2-6 NA TRBV20-1 18 NA CSAHKLGPGLSGANVLTF TGCAGTGCTCACAAGTTGGGGCCAGGCCTCTCTGGGGCCAACGTCCTGACTTTC
TRBJ2-5 NA TRBV5-4 16 once CASSPAGSRGRETQYF TGTGCCAGCAGCCCCGCCGGGTCGCGCGGGCGAGAGACCCAGTACTTC
TRBJ2-7 TRBD2 TRBV7-6 17 few CASSLTVEGGSAYEQYF TGTGCCAGCAGCTTGACAGTTGAGGGCGGGAGTGCCTACGAGCAGTACTTC
TRBJ1-1 NA TRBV28 17 few CASSSPRGRGGSTEAFF TGTGCCAGCAGTTCCCCCCGGGGGAGGGGGGGAAGTACTGAAGCTTTCTTT
TRBJ1-1 NA TRBV20-1 12 NA CSAQPGGGQAFF TGCAGTGCTCAACCGGGGGGGGGCCAAGCTTTCTTT